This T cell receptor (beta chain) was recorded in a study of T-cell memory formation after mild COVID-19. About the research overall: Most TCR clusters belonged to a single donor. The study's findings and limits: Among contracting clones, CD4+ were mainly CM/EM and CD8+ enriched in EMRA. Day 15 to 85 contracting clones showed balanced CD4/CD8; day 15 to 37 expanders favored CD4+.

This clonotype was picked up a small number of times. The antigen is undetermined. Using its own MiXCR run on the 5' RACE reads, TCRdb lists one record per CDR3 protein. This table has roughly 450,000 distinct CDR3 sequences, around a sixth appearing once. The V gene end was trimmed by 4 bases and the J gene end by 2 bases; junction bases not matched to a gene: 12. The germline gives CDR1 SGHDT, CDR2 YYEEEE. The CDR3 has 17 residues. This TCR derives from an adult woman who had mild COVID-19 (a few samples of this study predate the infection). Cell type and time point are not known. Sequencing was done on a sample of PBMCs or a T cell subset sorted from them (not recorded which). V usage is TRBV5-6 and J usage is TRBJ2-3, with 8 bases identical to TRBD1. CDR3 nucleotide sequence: TGTGCCAGCAGCCCCAAGGGCGACAGGGGAGCCACAGATACGCAGTATTTT. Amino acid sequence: CASSPKGDRGATDTQYF.